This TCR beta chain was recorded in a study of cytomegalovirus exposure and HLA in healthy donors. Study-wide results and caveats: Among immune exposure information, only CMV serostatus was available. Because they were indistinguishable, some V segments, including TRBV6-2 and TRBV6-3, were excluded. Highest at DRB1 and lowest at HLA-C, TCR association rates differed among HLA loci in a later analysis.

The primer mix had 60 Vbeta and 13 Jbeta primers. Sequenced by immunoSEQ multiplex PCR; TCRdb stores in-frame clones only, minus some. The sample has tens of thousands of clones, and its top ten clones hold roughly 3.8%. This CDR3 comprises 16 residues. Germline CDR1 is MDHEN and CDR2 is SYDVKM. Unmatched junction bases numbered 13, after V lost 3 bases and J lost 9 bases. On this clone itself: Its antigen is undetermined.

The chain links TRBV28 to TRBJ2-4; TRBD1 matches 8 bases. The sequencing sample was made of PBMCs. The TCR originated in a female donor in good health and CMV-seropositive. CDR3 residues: CASSFRLLGQGGIQYF. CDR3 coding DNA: TGTGCCAGCAGTTTTCGACTGCTTGGACAGGGCGGCATTCAGTACTTC. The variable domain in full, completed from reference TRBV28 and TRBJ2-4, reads DVKVTQSSRYLVKRTGEKVFLECVQDMDHENMFWYRQDPGLGLRLIYFSYDVKMKEKGDIPEGYSVSREKKERFSLILESASTNQTSMYLCASSFRLLGQGGIQYFGAGTRLSVL.